Listed here is a single T cell receptor (beta chain). MiXCR, applied by TCRdb to the reads, yields one record per CDR3 protein. The sample comprises some 440,000 distinct CDR3 sequences, roughly a third of which are singletons, and roughly 15% rests with the top ten. The germline V gene has CDR1 SNHLY and CDR2 FYNNEI. The CDR3 is made up of 15 amino acids. V lost 7 bases to trimming and J lost 2 bases; unmatched junction nucleotides: 8. This sample is drawn from a study of T cell repertoires in cytomegalovirus infection. This TCR came from a human donor in good health (CMV status not recorded). Some clones in this sample may be carry-over from other donors' samples. The sample taken for sequencing was PBMCs. This rearrangement joins TRBV2 to TRBJ1-2; TRBD1 aligns across 9 bases. The CDR3 DNA is TGTGCCAGCATAGAAGGACAGGGGATAAACTATGGCTACACCTTC. It codes for CASIEGQGINYGYTF.